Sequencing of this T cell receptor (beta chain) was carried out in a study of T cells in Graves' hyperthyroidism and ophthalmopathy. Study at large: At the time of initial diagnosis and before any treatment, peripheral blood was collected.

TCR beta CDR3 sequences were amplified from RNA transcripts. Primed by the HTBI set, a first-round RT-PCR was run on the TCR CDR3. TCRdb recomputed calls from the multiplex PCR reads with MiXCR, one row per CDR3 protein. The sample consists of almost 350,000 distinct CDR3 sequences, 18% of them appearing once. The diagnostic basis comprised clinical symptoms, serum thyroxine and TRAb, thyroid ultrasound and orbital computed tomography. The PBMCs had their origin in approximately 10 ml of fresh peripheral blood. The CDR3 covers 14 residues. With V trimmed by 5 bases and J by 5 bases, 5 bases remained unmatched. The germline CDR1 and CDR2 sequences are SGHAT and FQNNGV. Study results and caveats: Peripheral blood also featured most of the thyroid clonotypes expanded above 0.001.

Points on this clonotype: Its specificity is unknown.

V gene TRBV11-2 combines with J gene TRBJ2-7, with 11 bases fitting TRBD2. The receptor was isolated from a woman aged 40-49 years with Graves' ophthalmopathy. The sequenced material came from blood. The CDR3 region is CASSLSGRDHEQYF. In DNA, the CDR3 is TGTGCCAGCAGCCTTAGCGGGAGGGACCACGAGCAGTACTTC.